Sequencing of this T cell receptor beta chain was carried out in a study of T cell responses to AZD1222 COVID-19 vaccine. Study findings and constraints: The study found vaccine-associated CD4 TCRs spanning spike, dominant at 160-218 and 743-854. Reports indicate that nearly half of spike-specific TCRs are directed at unmutated variant regions.

Notes on this clone: The antigen remains unidentified.

Libraries were prepared by immunoSEQ multiplex PCR; TCRdb keeps only in-frame clonotypes and omits some of them. Among 150,000 to 200,000 clones listed, approximately 90% were seen once. There are 13 residues in the CDR3. J gave up 7 bases and V 0 bases, and 4 bases lay outside the gene matches. Germline V CDR1 and CDR2: SGHRS, YFSETQ. The source is an adult in good health. The chain has TRBV5-1 and TRBJ2-7; the match to TRBD2 covers 7 bases. This sample comprised peripheral blood, obtained on day 0 of AZD1222 vaccination. The CDR3 sequence: CASSLGRGGEQYF. DNA of the CDR3: TGCGCCAGCAGCTTGGGAAGGGGAGGGGAGCAGTACTTC.